This T cell receptor (beta chain) appears in the sequencing data of a study of CD4 T cells in relation to SARS-CoV-2 and coronaviruses. Comments on this clone: Its target is unknown.

The CDR3 sequence is 14 residues long. V lost 2 bases and J 1 base, leaving 5 bases between the germline ends. Per germline, CDR1 KGHDR and CDR2 SFDVKD. Unexposed donor CD4+ T cells date from 2011-2018, before the COVID-19 pandemic. After ten to eleven days of culture, CD4+ T cells were isolated. Assay: immunoSEQ multiplex PCR; the TCRdb copy retains only in-frame clones and omits some. The sample yields tens of thousands of clones, over 70% seen once. The gene calls are TRBV24-1 and TRBJ2-1; the D is unclear. The source material was CD4+ T cells from PBMCs, cultured in vitro. This sequence was found in a human donor in good health. DNA for the CDR3: TGTGCCACCAGTGATTACGCGTCCTACAATGAGCAGTTCTTC. It codes for CATSDYASYNEQFF.